These 20 T cell receptor beta chains originate from one sample sequenced in a study of T cell responses to AZD1222 COVID-19 vaccine. Only in-frame clones appear in the TCRdb table, and some are missing; sequencing was by immunoSEQ multiplex PCR. The repertoire includes about 140,000 clones, about 92% of them detected once, and less than 15% sits in the top ten. Source: peripheral blood, taken after recovery from COVID-19. These receptors were collected from an adult who had recovered from COVID-19.

The rearrangement joins TRBV11-2 to TRBJ2-3, with a tentative D call TRBD1 (6 bases). The CDR3 is made up of 14 amino acids. Germline values: CDR1 SGHAT, CDR2 FQNNGV. Trimming took off 0 bases at V and 3 bases at J, with 7 bases between the two ends. CDR3 in DNA: TGTGCCAGCAGCTTAGACAGGGGAACAGATACGCAGTATTTT. Amino acid sequence: CASSLDRGTDTQYF.

The gene calls are TRBV7-9 and TRBJ1-2; perhaps TRBD1 as D (5 bases). V was cut by 1 base and J by 5 bases, with 17 bases left in between. The CDR3 extends over 16 amino acids. Per the germline V gene, CDR1 is SEHNR and CDR2 is FQNEAQ (reference sequence). The CDR3 DNA reads as TGTGCCAGCAGCTTAGGCGCAGGGTTAACTTTGTATGGCTACACCTTC. This sequence encodes CASSLGAGLTLYGYTF.

This clone occurred a few times. The rearrangement links TRBV5-5 to TRBJ1-5, with 7 bases that match TRBD1. This CDR3 region has 15 residues. Germline-derived CDR1 and CDR2 are SGHKS and YYEKEE (reference sequence). The junction had 4 bases not matched to a gene; V was cut back by 0 bases and J by 4 bases. The CDR3 is CASSLGPTGNQPQHF. The CDR3 nucleotides read TGTGCCAGCAGCTTGGGCCCGACAGGGAATCAGCCCCAGCATTTT. Combining the CDR3 with reference TRBV5-5 and TRBJ1-5 gives the whole variable domain DAGVTQSPTHLIKTRGQQVTLRCSPISGHKSVSWYQQVLGQGPQFIFQYYEKEERGRGNFPDRFSARQFPNYSSELNVNALLLGDSALYLCASSLGPTGNQPQHFGDGTRLSIL.

The chain carries TRBV9 and TRBJ1-2; tentatively, D is TRBD1 (5 bases). With 3 bases removed from V and 8 bases from J, the gap between germline ends came to 23 bases. The V gene's germline CDR1 is SGDLS and CDR2 YYNGEE. The CDR3 runs 16 residues. The CDR3 sequence is CASSGPDPGRAGGYTF. The CDR3 nucleotides are TGTGCCAGCAGCGGACCCGACCCAGGGAGGGCGGGAGGCTACACCTTC.

The V call is TRBV28, the J call TRBJ1-5; TRBD1 might be the D (6 bases). Germline CDR1 MDHEN, CDR2 SYDVKM. The V end was cut by 7 bases, the J end by 6 bases, with 19 bases between. The CDR3 has 15 amino acids. In DNA, the CDR3 is TGTGCCAGCACCCAGGGGTTAGCATCGGGTCAGCCCCAGCATTTT. This codes for CASTQGLASGQPQHF.

This rearrangement joins TRBV11-2 to TRBJ2-3; 10 positions agree with TRBD2. CDR1 is SGHAT and CDR2 is FQNNGV in the germline V gene. Trimming took 5 bases from V and 1 from J; bases not matched to a gene: 6. This CDR3 is built from 16 residues. The CDR3 DNA reads as TGTGCCAGCAGCCTCAGCGGGAGGGCGGGCACAGATACGCAGTATTTT. Encoded protein: CASSLSGRAGTDTQYF.

The V call is TRBV5-1, the J call TRBJ1-5; D perhaps matches TRBD1 (5 bases). Germline lookup yields CDR1 SGHRS and CDR2 YFSETQ. The V end was cut by 1 base, the J end by 2 bases, with 13 bases between. The CDR3 extends over 16 amino acids. This CDR3 is CASSLKAGYGNQPQHF. The CDR3, as DNA: TGCGCCAGCAGCTTGAAGGCAGGGTACGGCAATCAGCCCCAGCATTTT.

The V and J genes are TRBV28 and TRBJ1-2; 8 bases map to TRBD1. The germline V gene has CDR1 MDHEN and CDR2 SYDVKM. Trimming cost V 5 bases and J 5 bases; bases outside gene matches: 1. This CDR3 contains 12 residues. The CDR3 loop reads CASSRQGYGYTF. For the CDR3, the DNA is TGTGCCAGCAGTAGACAGGGGTATGGCTACACCTTC.

The genes are TRBV28 and TRBJ1-4; 7 bases line up with TRBD1. J was trimmed by 6 bases and V by 6 bases; bases with no gene match: 10. This CDR3 contains 15 residues. The germline V gene has CDR1 MDHEN and CDR2 SYDVKM. The CDR3 reads CASSRHRGDHEKLFF. The DNA of the CDR3 is TGTGCCAGCAGCCGGCACAGGGGAGACCATGAAAAACTGTTTTTT.

This clone was recorded only once. V is TRBV6-5 and J is TRBJ1-2; D not certain. Trimming took 8 bases from V and 2 from J, leaving 12 bases between them. CDR3 length equals 13 residues. Germline V gene lookup returns CDR1 MNHEY and CDR2 SVGAGI. This CDR3 reads CASGLMTNYGYTF. The CDR3 DNA reads TGTGCCAGCGGACTGATGACAAACTATGGCTACACCTTC.

This clone has only a few counts. The genes are TRBV7-2 and TRBJ1-6, with 8 positions matching TRBD1. CDR3 size: 16 residues. Germline-derived CDR1 and CDR2 are SGHTA and FQGNSA. V lost 5 bases and J lost 9; bases outside the gene matches: 12. For the CDR3, the DNA is TGTGCCAGCAGCCCCGAAAGGACAGGGAGGGTTTCACCCCTCCACTTT. This sequence encodes CASSPERTGRVSPLHF.

Here the CDR3 DNA reads TGTGCCAGTCACCTGACTAGCGGGACCTACAATGAGCAGTTCTTC. Protein sequence: CASHLTSGTYNEQFF. This sequence joins TRBV2 and TRBJ2-1; 11 bases match TRBD2. Germline CDR1 is SNHLY and CDR2 is FYNNEI. CDR3 length: 15 amino acids. The V and J ends lost 9 bases and 2 bases, in that order; junction bases with no gene match: 6.

The gene calls are TRBV2 and TRBJ1-5, with 7 nucleotides matching TRBD1. The V segment lost 3 bases and the J segment 0 bases; nucleotides outside the gene matches: 17. There are 20 residues in the CDR3. In germline, CDR1 is SNHLY, CDR2 FYNNEI. As DNA, the CDR3 is TGTGCCAGCAGTGAGCTGGGCGGGACAGCATACTCCAATAGCAATCAGCCCCAGCATTTT. Its translation: CASSELGGTAYSNSNQPQHF.

The V and J genes are TRBV29-1 and TRBJ2-2; 7 nucleotides match TRBD1. Germline CDR1 and CDR2: SQVTM and ANQGSEA. J lost 5 bases, V lost 6 bases, and 6 bases had no gene match. CDR3 length equals 13 residues. CDR3 coding DNA: TGCAGCGTCAAAACCAGGGGGACCGGGGAGCTGTTTTTT. The encoded protein is CSVKTRGTGELFF.

The chain employs TRBV24-1 and TRBJ2-1, with 7 bases that match TRBD2. J gave up 0 bases and V 3 bases, and 4 bases lay outside the gene matches. The CDR3 runs to 16 residues. In germline, CDR1 is KGHDR, CDR2 SFDVKD. CDR3 bases: TGTGCCACCAGTGATCAAAGCGGGAACTCCTACAATGAGCAGTTCTTC. Its translation: CATSDQSGNSYNEQFF.

The chain uses TRBV5-8 and TRBJ2-7; D is unresolved. Deletions cut 2 bases from V and 0 bases from J, with 6 bases between. Germline V gene lookup returns CDR1 SGHTS and CDR2 YDEGEE. This CDR3 region has 13 residues. DNA for the CDR3: TGTGCCAGCAGCTTAGGCAGCTCCTACGAGCAGTACTTC. Its protein is CASSLGSSYEQYF. Complete variable domain (other parts from reference TRBV5-8 and TRBJ2-7): EAGVTQSPTHLIKTRGQQATLRCSPISGHTSVYWYQQALGLGLQFLLWYDEGEERNRGNFPPRFSGRQFPNYSSELNVNALELEDSALYLCASSLGSSYEQYFGPGTRLTVT.

The rearrangement joins TRBV6-2 or TRBV6-3 to TRBJ2-1; TRBD1 matches 7 bases. Germline lookup yields CDR1 MNHEY and CDR2 SVGEGT. The CDR3 runs to 14 residues. With 6 bases clipped from V and 2 bases from J, the junction kept 4 bases outside the gene matches. Here the CDR3 DNA reads TGTGCCAGCAGCCGGGGACAGACCTACAATGAGCAGTTCTTC. Its protein product is CASSRGQTYNEQFF.

This clone occurred once. The chain has TRBV15 and TRBJ1-1, with TRBD1 matching over 7 bases. CDR3 length: 15 residues. The junction had 6 bases not matched to a gene; V was cut back by 0 bases and J by 5 bases. The V gene's germline CDR1 is LNHNV and CDR2 YYDKDF (reference sequence). In nucleotides, the CDR3 is TGTGCCACCAGCAGAGATCGGGCAGGGGGGACTGAAGCTTTCTTT. This sequence encodes CATSRDRAGGTEAFF.

The CDR3 here is CASSKTPTSYEQYF. CDR3 DNA: TGTGCCAGCAGTAAGACTCCCACCTCCTACGAGCAGTACTTC. The gene calls are TRBV6-2 or TRBV6-3 and TRBJ2-7, with D uncertain. V lost 5 bases and J lost 0, with 11 bases in between. Germline CDR1 reads MNHEY; CDR2 reads SVGEGT. There are 14 residues in the CDR3.

The chain joins TRBV15 to TRBJ1-2; no clear D. V was pared by 5 bases and J by 4 bases, with 14 bases between. The CDR3 spans 14 residues. Germline V gene data show CDR1 as LNHNV and CDR2 as YYDKDF (reference sequence). DNA of the CDR3: TGTGCCACCAGCCCAGATTCAACCGGCTATGGCTACACCTTC. Translating it yields CATSPDSTGYGYTF.